What follows are 17 T cell receptor beta chains derived from one specimen sequenced in a study of blood T cell repertoires in COVID-19. The data were produced by immunoSEQ multiplex PCR, yet TCRdb's version contains in-frame clones alone and is incomplete. The sample lists roughly 30,000 clones; less than 80% were seen once. Sequenced material: peripheral blood. These receptors were taken from an older man with acute or convalescent COVID-19.

The rearrangement uses TRBV10-3 and TRBJ1-5, with 9 bases fitting TRBD1. Germline V gene lookup returns CDR1 ENHRY and CDR2 SYGVKD. This CDR3 is built from 13 residues. Unmatched junction bases numbered 6, after V lost 8 bases and J lost 7 bases. The DNA for the CDR3 is TGTGCCATCGGGGGACAGGGTGGACAGCCCCAGCATTTT. It encodes CAIGGQGGQPQHF.

The V and J genes are TRBV6-5 and TRBJ2-5; perhaps TRBD1 as D (5 bases). The germline V and J ends were trimmed by 6 bases and 4 bases, with 18 bases remaining between them. This CDR3 region has 15 residues. Germline V CDR1 and CDR2: MNHEY, SVGAGI. CDR3 nucleotides: TGTGCCAGCAGGTCCCTCAGGGCTGCCCGAGAGACCCAGTACTTC. The encoded protein is CASRSLRAARETQYF.

This chain uses TRBV6-5 with TRBJ1-6; D is unclear. The CDR3 runs 14 residues. Germline CDR1 is MNHEY and CDR2 is SVGAGI. V gave up 2 bases and J gave up 4 bases, with 6 bases separating them. The CDR3 coding sequence is TGTGCCAGCAGTTACAGTCGGTATAATTCACCCCTCCACTTT. Translated, it gives CASSYSRYNSPLHF.

This chain links TRBV7-6 with TRBJ1-3, with D uncertain. Germline CDR1 is SGHVS and CDR2 is FNYEAQ. V gave up 5 bases and J gave up 4 bases, with 3 bases separating them. This CDR3 spans 11 amino acids. CDR3 loop: CASSSGNTIYF. DNA for the CDR3: TGTGCCAGCAGCAGCGGAAACACCATATATTTT.

This chain uses TRBV27 with TRBJ1-6, with TRBD1 matching 9 bases. The CDR3 spans 15 residues. Germline V gene sequence: CDR1 MNHEY, CDR2 SMNVEV (reference sequence). V lost 4 bases to trimming and J lost 7 bases; unmatched junction nucleotides: 5. The CDR3 here is CASSSGQGLNSPLHF. The CDR3 nucleotides read TGTGCCAGCAGTTCGGGACAGGGCTTAAATTCACCCCTCCACTTT.

The chain combines TRBV5-5 with TRBJ1-6, with 8 nucleotides matching TRBD1. J gave up 8 bases and V 2 bases, and 15 bases lay outside the gene matches. CDR3 length equals 18 residues. Germline V gene data show CDR1 as SGHKS and CDR2 as YYEKEE (reference sequence). For the CDR3, the DNA is TGTGCCAGCAGCTTCCGGGACAGGCCTATAACCGCGGATTCACCCCTCCACTTT. This sequence encodes CASSFRDRPITADSPLHF.

This rearrangement joins TRBV7-3 to TRBJ2-7; weak D call: TRBD1 (5 bases). CDR1 is SGHTA, CDR2 FQGTGA, per germline. The CDR3 extends over 14 amino acids. Trimming stripped 4 bases from V and 5 bases from J, with 15 bases between. CDR3 residues: CASSSQAAGDEQYF. In nucleotides, the CDR3 is TGTGCCAGCAGCTCACAGGCCGCTGGTGACGAGCAGTACTTC.

This sequence joins TRBV4-2 and TRBJ1-5; weak D call: TRBD1 (6 bases). Germline assignment: CDR1 LGHNA and CDR2 YNFKEQ. The germline V and J ends were trimmed by 4 bases and 1 base, with 14 bases remaining between them. The CDR3 extends over 16 amino acids. This CDR3 reads CASSLNARGSNQPQHF. The CDR3 nucleotides are TGTGCCAGCAGCCTTAACGCCAGGGGAAGCAATCAGCCCCAGCATTTT.

The chain has TRBV3-1 (or the pseudogene TRBV3-2) and TRBJ2-7; D is unclear. V was cut by 1 base and J by 1 base, with 2 bases left in between. This CDR3 has 12 residues. The germline V gene encodes CDR1 LGHDT and CDR2 YNNKEL (reference sequence). The CDR3 loop reads CASSQASYEQYF. The DNA for the CDR3 is TGTGCCAGCAGCCAAGCGTCCTACGAGCAGTACTTC.

V is TRBV6-2 or TRBV6-3 and J is TRBJ2-2; TRBD1 matches at 10 bases. The length of the CDR3 is 14 residues. Per germline, CDR1 MNHEY and CDR2 SVGEGT. Trimming removed 6 bases from V and 8 bases from J; junction bases left unmatched: 6. CDR3 nucleotide sequence: TGTGCCAGCAGCACGGGACAGGGGTCTGGGGAGCTGTTTTTT. This sequence encodes CASSTGQGSGELFF.

The chain employs TRBV7-6 and TRBJ2-5; D call uncertain. The length of the CDR3 is 13 residues. Trimming took 1 base from V and 1 from J, leaving 4 bases between them. Germline loops: CDR1 SGHVS, CDR2 FNYEAQ. CDR3 coding DNA: TGTGCCAGCAGCTTAGGGGCCCAAGAGACCCAGTACTTC. Amino acids: CASSLGAQETQYF.

V and J are TRBV14 and TRBJ1-1; 7 positions agree with TRBD1. Germline assignment: CDR1 SGHDN and CDR2 FVKESK. The CDR3 loop spans 15 amino acids. The trim removed 3 bases at V and 0 bases at J, leaving 4 bases unmatched. In nucleotides, the CDR3 is TGTGCCAGCAGCCAGGGTCAGGGGGTGAACACTGAAGCTTTCTTT. Translation: CASSQGQGVNTEAFF.

The chain recombines TRBV14 with TRBJ2-1; no clear D gene. The CDR3 is 17 amino acids. With 2 bases removed from V and 0 bases from J, the gap between germline ends came to 14 bases. The V gene's germline CDR1 is SGHDN and CDR2 FVKESK. CDR3 DNA sequence: TGTGCCAGCAGCCAACCGGGTCCCATCAGCTCCTACAATGAGCAGTTCTTC. Translation gives CASSQPGPISSYNEQFF.

The chain joins TRBV4-2 to TRBJ2-3, with D possibly matching TRBD1 (7 bases). This CDR3 is 15 amino acids long. The germline V gene encodes CDR1 LGHNA and CDR2 YNFKEQ. The germline V and J ends were trimmed by 3 bases and 1 base, with 11 bases remaining between them. The CDR3 is CASSQRDRGTDTQYF. DNA for the CDR3: TGTGCCAGCAGCCAGCGGGACAGAGGCACAGATACGCAGTATTTT.

The rearrangement joins TRBV2 to TRBJ1-4, with D perhaps TRBD1 (6 bases). Between the trimmed V and J ends, which lost 8 bases and 7 bases, there was a span of 17 bases. CDR1 SNHLY and CDR2 FYNNEI come from the germline V gene. This CDR3 comprises 14 residues. The CDR3 here is CASSLTGLTEKLFF. CDR3 nucleotide sequence: TGTGCCAGCTCGCTAACAGGGTTAACTGAAAAACTGTTTTTT.

This clone was counted a single time. The chain recombines TRBV28 with TRBJ2-1; possible D gene TRBD2, 5 bases. This CDR3 comprises 11 residues. V lost 3 bases and J lost 13, with 10 bases in between. Germline CDR1 MDHEN, CDR2 SYDVKM. The CDR3 is CASSLRRGQFF. The CDR3 DNA reads TGTGCCAGCAGTTTGAGACGGGGTCAGTTCTTC.

In its sample, this clone was seen once. The chain recombines TRBV27 with TRBJ1-4; 7 positions agree with TRBD1. The CDR3 covers 16 residues. CDR1 and CDR2 (germline): MNHEY, SMNVEV (reference sequence). J was trimmed by 7 bases and V by 6 bases; bases with no gene match: 14. For the CDR3, the DNA is TGTGCCAGCAGCCCCTATACCGGGACAGTGATTGAAAAACTGTTTTTT. It yields the protein CASSPYTGTVIEKLFF.